The 25 T cell receptor beta chains given below trace back to one sample, sequenced in a study of blood T cells in healthy people across ages. A second PCR, run for about 7 to 11 cycles, used a sample-barcoded 5' primer plus a J-beta primer mix. TCRdb passed the 5' RACE reads through MiXCR, listing each CDR3 protein once. This table has hundreds of thousands of distinct CDR3 sequences, 53% appearing once. Material: blood. All receptors derive from a man older than 75 in good health.

The chain carries TRBV7-8 and TRBJ2-3; possibly TRBD2 for D (5 bases). Germline V CDR1 and CDR2: SGHVS, FQNEAQ. V dropped 5 bases and J dropped 6 bases, with 18 bases sitting between them. This CDR3 contains 15 residues. CDR3 sequence reads: CASSPLLAGSDTQYF. For the CDR3, the DNA is TGTGCCAGCAGCCCCCTCCTGGCGGGCTCTGATACGCAGTATTTT.

The V call is TRBV3-1, the J call TRBJ1-2; D perhaps matches TRBD1 (6 bases). The germline V and J ends were trimmed by 3 bases and 8 bases, with 19 bases remaining between them. Germline CDR1 reads LGHDT; CDR2 reads YNNKEL (reference sequence). The CDR3 consists of 15 residues. This CDR3 is CASSQRVGQLSGYTF. CDR3 sequence (DNA): TGTGCCAGCAGCCAGCGGGTTGGACAGCTTTCGGGCTACACCTTC.

The chain combines TRBV7-3 with TRBJ2-1; D may be TRBD2 (5 bases). CDR3 length: 14 amino acids. Germline assignment: CDR1 SGHTA and CDR2 FQGTGA. Trimming removed 5 bases from V and 3 bases from J, with 11 bases in between. CDR3 sequence: CASSRSASYNEQFF. The CDR3 nucleotides are TGTGCCAGCAGCCGTAGCGCTAGCTACAATGAGCAGTTCTTC.

The chain is built from TRBV9 and TRBJ2-7; 7 bases match TRBD1. Germline CDR1 SGDLS, CDR2 YYNGEE. The CDR3 runs to 16 residues. The ends lost 4 bases at V and 2 bases at J; junction bases unmatched: 12. The CDR3 nucleotides are TGTGCCAGCAGCCCGAGGGGAACAGGGGACACCTACGAGCAGTACTTC. Its translation is CASSPRGTGDTYEQYF.

This clonotype was detected only a few times. V gene TRBV29-1 combines with J gene TRBJ2-7; no definite D call. V dropped 7 bases and J dropped 2 bases, with 12 bases sitting between them. The germline CDR1 and CDR2 sequences are SQVTM and ANQGSEA. This CDR3 comprises 12 residues. CDR3 nucleotide sequence: TGCAGCGCTTGGACGGATACCTACGAGCAGTACTTC. As protein: CSAWTDTYEQYF.

The chain is built from TRBV7-2 and TRBJ2-7; the match to TRBD2 covers 7 bases. Germline loops: CDR1 SGHTA, CDR2 FQGNSA. The CDR3 spans 16 residues. Trimming cost V 0 bases and J 5 bases; bases outside gene matches: 10. The CDR3: CASSLALAAHGDEQYF. The CDR3 bases are TGTGCCAGCAGCTTAGCCCTAGCGGCCCATGGGGACGAGCAGTACTTC.

This clonotype was seen only a few times. This chain uses TRBV5-1 with TRBJ2-1; the match to TRBD2 covers 8 bases. This CDR3 is built from 16 residues. The junction had 6 bases not matched to a gene; V was cut back by 0 bases and J by 4 bases. Germline-derived CDR1 and CDR2 are SGHRS and YFSETQ. CDR3 residues: CASSLDGLASYNEQFF. In DNA form, the CDR3 reads TGCGCCAGCAGCTTGGATGGACTAGCAAGTTACAATGAGCAGTTCTTC.

This clonotype was counted between two and nine times. The chain is built from TRBV12-3 or TRBV12-4 and TRBJ2-1, with D perhaps matching TRBD1 (5 bases). Trimming stripped 7 bases from V and 5 bases from J, with 9 bases between. This CDR3 spans 12 amino acids. The CDR3 coding sequence is TGTGCCAGCAAAGGGGTGGACAATGAGCAGTTCTTC. Amino acids: CASKGVDNEQFF.

This clonotype turned up a few times. V is TRBV3-1 and J is TRBJ2-7; D call uncertain. Trimming took off 4 bases at V and 0 bases at J, with 10 bases between the two ends. The CDR3 totals 14 residues. In germline, CDR1 is LGHDT, CDR2 YNNKEL (reference sequence). The CDR3 coding sequence is TGTGCCAGCAGCCTTGACACGAGCTCCTACGAGCAGTACTTC. This encodes CASSLDTSSYEQYF.

J is TRBJ2-3 and V is TRBV7-3, with D possibly being TRBD2 (5 bases). The germline V and J ends were trimmed by 1 base and 6 bases, with 14 bases remaining between them. CDR1 and CDR2 (germline): SGHTA, FQGTGA. This CDR3 has 15 residues. CDR3 DNA sequence: TGTGCCAGCAGCTTAAGAGGGCTAAGCATGGATACGCAGTATTTT. Encoded protein: CASSLRGLSMDTQYF.

This chain connects TRBV7-2 to TRBJ1-1, with D tentatively TRBD1 (6 bases). V lost 5 bases and J 0 bases, leaving 13 bases between the germline ends. From germline, CDR1 is SGHTA and CDR2 FQGNSA. CDR3 length: 15 amino acids. The chain's CDR3 is CASSLRTAMNTEAFF. The CDR3 coding sequence is TGTGCCAGCAGCCTGCGGACAGCCATGAACACTGAAGCTTTCTTT.

A few counts support this clonotype. The V and J genes are TRBV7-3 and TRBJ2-5; the D gene is possibly TRBD2 (5 bases). The germline V and J ends were trimmed by 6 bases and 4 bases, with 12 bases remaining between them. Germline V gene lookup returns CDR1 SGHTA and CDR2 FQGTGA. The CDR3 has 13 residues. Written as DNA, the CDR3 is TGTGCCAGCAGTCCGCAAGGAGGAGAGACCCAGTACTTC. Protein product: CASSPQGGETQYF.

In the case of this clonotype: It may be a read error: a sequence one base away is much more abundant. J is TRBJ2-5 and V is TRBV24-1; the match to TRBD2 covers 10 bases. Germline-derived CDR1 and CDR2 are KGHDR and SFDVKD. CDR3 length equals 15 residues. V lost 5 bases and J lost 11; bases outside the gene matches: 13. The DNA of the CDR3 is TGTGCCACCAGTGTCCTAGCGGGAGAGGCCAATGAGCAGTACTTC. Translating gives CATSVLAGEANEQYF.

The CDR3 spells CASSPSMAASQYF. CDR3 in DNA: TGTGCCAGCAGTCCCTCCATGGCGGCCAGTCAGTATTTT. The chain employs TRBV12-3 or TRBV12-4 and TRBJ2-3, with D unresolved. The CDR3 totals 13 residues. V lost 5 bases, J lost 12 bases, and 18 bases lay in between.

This clonotype has more than one count but fewer than ten. This CDR3 is CASSFEGSTDTQYF. CDR3 sequence (DNA): TGTGCCAGCAGTTTTGAGGGTAGCACAGATACGCAGTATTTT. V is TRBV12-3 or TRBV12-4 and J is TRBJ2-3, with D possibly TRBD2 on 5 matching bases. This CDR3 region has 14 residues. V was shortened by 3 bases and J by 0 bases, with 7 bases between the two germline ends.

This clonotype was counted only a few times. The genes are TRBV3-1 and TRBJ1-1; D is ambiguous. In germline, CDR1 is LGHDT, CDR2 YNNKEL (reference sequence). This CDR3 spans 15 amino acids. V was cut by 0 bases and J by 2 bases, with 10 bases left in between. For the CDR3, the DNA is TGTGCCAGCAGCCAAGAGGCAGGACTTAACACTGAAGCTTTCTTT. It yields the protein CASSQEAGLNTEAFF.

The J gene is TRBJ2-7, the V gene TRBV13; no definite D call. Per the germline V gene, CDR1 is PRHDT and CDR2 is FYEKMQ (reference sequence). Trimming cost V 5 bases and J 9 bases, with 17 bases left between them. There are 13 residues in the CDR3. The CDR3 here is CASSVAGSLGQYF. CDR3 DNA sequence: TGTGCCAGCAGCGTAGCCGGGTCTTTGGGGCAGTACTTC.

The CDR3 sequence: CASSSSPRESGEQYF. DNA for the CDR3: TGCGCCAGCAGCTCCTCCCCACGGGAGAGCGGCGAGCAGTACTTC. This rearrangement joins TRBV5-1 to TRBJ2-7; weak D call: TRBD2 (6 bases). This CDR3 has 15 residues. CDR1 and CDR2 (germline): SGHRS, YFSETQ. The V and J ends lost 3 bases and 6 bases respectively, with 19 bases between them.

Ten or more counts support this clonotype. The CDR3 reads CSVMGSSYEQYF. CDR3 sequence (DNA): TGCAGCGTTATGGGCAGCTCCTACGAGCAGTACTTC. The chain couples TRBV29-1 to TRBJ2-7; D remains ambiguous. This CDR3 is 12 amino acids long. V was clipped by 5 bases and J by 0 bases, with 8 bases between them. Germline V lookup: CDR1 SQVTM, CDR2 ANQGSEA.

This chain joins TRBV5-1 and TRBJ2-5; no clear D gene. CDR1 SGHRS and CDR2 YFSETQ come from the germline V gene. V was cut by 4 bases and J by 11 bases, with 27 bases left in between. This CDR3 comprises 16 residues. Written as DNA, the CDR3 is TGCGCCAGCAGCGCAAGGGCGACTCTCTCCTACAATGAGCAGTACTTC. This translates into CASSARATLSYNEQYF.

Of note for this clonotype: A junction end diverges from the germline sequence, so it may reflect a read error. V and J are TRBV5-1 and TRBJ1-2; perhaps TRBD1 as D (6 bases). CDR3 length: 13 amino acids. Germline CDR1 SGHRS, CDR2 YFSETQ. The CDR3 nucleotides read TGTGCCAGCAGCAACGACAGGCTACGGGGCTACACCTTC. Amino acids: CASSNDRLRGYTF.

Concerning this clonotype: Being one base from a much bigger clone, this may be a read error. The V and J genes are TRBV29-1 and TRBJ2-5, with D unclear. Germline CDR1 reads SQVTM; CDR2 reads ANQGSEA. Between the trimmed V and J ends, which lost 3 bases and 7 bases, there was a span of 21 bases. The CDR3 consists of 15 residues. The CDR3 sequence: CSVDPADVSPGTQYF. DNA for the CDR3: TGCAGCGTTGACCCTGCGGACGTAAGCCCAGGGACCCAGTACTTC.

V and J are TRBV6-5 and TRBJ2-7; tentatively, D is TRBD2 (5 bases). Trimming took off 8 bases at V and 0 bases at J, with 11 bases between the two ends. Germline loops: CDR1 MNHEY, CDR2 SVGAGI. CDR3 length equals 13 residues. For the CDR3, the DNA is TGTGCCAGCGGCGGGCCGTACTCCTACGAGCAGTACTTC. As protein: CASGGPYSYEQYF.

The chain joins TRBV2 to TRBJ2-3; the D is unclear. CDR3 length: 11 amino acids. Germline values: CDR1 SNHLY, CDR2 FYNNEI. Trimming left V 10 bases short and J 6 bases short, with 11 bases between. This CDR3 reads CATPVGDTQYF. CDR3 DNA: TGTGCCACCCCCGTTGGGGATACGCAGTATTTT.

The table lists this clonotype with a count of one. The rearrangement uses TRBV2 and TRBJ2-7, with 10 nucleotides matching TRBD1. Per germline, CDR1 SNHLY and CDR2 FYNNEI. Unmatched junction bases numbered 5, after V lost 11 bases and J lost 7 bases. The CDR3 loop spans 11 amino acids. CDR3 nucleotides: TGTGCCGTCAGGACAGGGGGTGAGCAGTACTTC. The encoded protein is CAVRTGGEQYF.